Listed below are T cell receptor beta chains from one sample, sequenced in a study of T-cell reconstitution after alpha-beta-depleted transplantation in children. TCRdb independently ran MiXCR on the PCR reads; one entry per CDR3 protein. The sample has some 530,000 distinct CDR3 sequences; about an eighth are singletons. The specimen comprised PBMCs from the stem cell graft donor, sampled from the stem cell graft. The source is a human donor who donated a stem cell graft to a child with combined immunodeficiency. The conserved cysteine and the conserved F or W are not part of the CDR3 here. The order of the fields is V gene, clone size, J gene, CDR3 protein. Some rows have no size entry. The others give once, few or many, or a class for an expanded clone.

>TRBV7-8|NA|TRBJ2-1
ASSLQRNNEQF
>TRBV7-9|many|TRBJ1-1
ASSPERGGRTEAF
>TRBV18|few|TRBJ1-6
ASTEDLSRAESLH
>TRBV13|few|TRBJ2-1
ASSLSGTSYYNEQF
>TRBV5-1|NA|TRBJ2-1
ASSPRMGSGSGNEQF
>TRBV7-2|many|TRBJ1-4
ASSLGSATNEKLF
>TRBV6-6|many|TRBJ2-7
ATGSINEQY
>TRBV20-1|many|TRBJ2-7
SASRAYEQY
>TRBV20-1|NA|TRBJ1-5
SAGTGNQPQH
>TRBV20-1|NA|TRBJ2-5
SASRLGSGSRETQY
>TRBV12-3/TRBV12-4|NA|TRBJ2-2
ASSLTRRSDTGELF
>TRBV30|NA|TRBJ2-2
AWSGGLSTGELF
>TRBV29-1|many|TRBJ2-1
SFDRAEYNEQF
>TRBV12-3/TRBV12-4|few|TRBJ2-6
ASGYSGANVLT
>TRBV5-6|few|TRBJ2-1
ASSLLGSAGGRDNEQF
>TRBV7-8|many|TRBJ2-7
ASSLGLRLAGILPYEQY
>TRBV20-1|many|TRBJ2-1
SIIKRTQF
>TRBV6-2/TRBV6-3|many|TRBJ1-5
ASSWGGNPSNQPQH
>TRBV20-1|NA|TRBJ2-5
SAPVGETQY
>TRBV3-1|NA|TRBJ2-5
ASSSIGQPWETQY
>TRBV12-3/TRBV12-4|NA|TRBJ2-7
ASSAHKGSYEQY
>TRBV12-3/TRBV12-4|NA|TRBJ2-3
ASRVGGGLGTDTQY
>TRBV20-1|few|TRBJ2-3
SVTSGGTPYTDTQY
>TRBV19|NA|TRBJ2-5
ASSISGRRETQY
>TRBV29-1|many|TRBJ2-6
SVGRGTGANVLT
>TRBV3-1|NA|TRBJ2-1
ASSQGRELYNEQF
>TRBV7-9|few|TRBJ2-2
ASSLVSGRIGELF
>TRBV29-1|NA|TRBJ2-3
SVAASTTPSQY
>TRBV5-4|many|TRBJ2-5
ASSPTSIETQY
>TRBV12-5|NA|TRBJ2-1
ASGLVLGDTQF
>TRBV12-3/TRBV12-4|many|TRBJ1-5
ASWAGYSNQPQH
>TRBV10-3|few|TRBJ1-5
AIGVDSNQPQH
>TRBV20-1|NA|TRBJ2-7
SARVGTGSSYEQY
>TRBV18|few|TRBJ2-1
ASSPSTTAQF
>TRBV4-2|NA|TRBJ1-4
ASSQLRQSLNEKLF
>TRBV6-1|NA|TRBJ2-1
ASSERAGGAIEEF
>TRBV20-1|many|TRBJ2-3
SARDSGSLDTQY
>TRBV7-9|many|TRBJ2-5
ASTFNLGTPYQETQY
>TRBV29-1|few|TRBJ2-5
SVEAGRVAQY
>TRBV15|few|TRBJ2-7
ATSRDLVWNEQY
>TRBV7-2|many|TRBJ2-1
ASSFPPSGINNEQF
>TRBV27|NA|TRBJ1-5
ASSPSDSNQPQH
>TRBV30|NA|TRBJ2-5
AWEIGPQETQY
>TRBV7-3|NA|TRBJ1-2
AAHEPGYGYT
>TRBV6-2/TRBV6-3|many|TRBJ2-3
ASSPPRAVSGDTQY
>TRBV20-1|NA|TRBJ1-1
SASPWGGVNTEAF
>TRBV4-3|many|TRBJ2-2
ASSPGTGHTGELF
>TRBV24-1|many|TRBJ2-2
ATSGTVPNTGELF
>TRBV6-1|many|TRBJ1-2
ASSTRTGGRYGYT
>TRBV3-1|many|TRBJ2-7
ASSQAGIEQY
>TRBV29-1|few|TRBJ2-3
SVGGSSATSTDTQY
>TRBV20-1|many|TRBJ1-5
SATASGKSGRNQPQH
>TRBV2|few|TRBJ2-5
ASSGRALQETQY
>TRBV20-1|few|TRBJ2-3
SARDAVGVDTQY